What follows are 28 T cell receptor beta chains derived from one specimen sequenced in a study of pediatric ulcerative colitis. The rectum was sampled with one to two pinch biopsies at colonoscopy. Sequenced by immunoSEQ multiplex PCR; TCRdb stores in-frame clones only, minus some. In the table there are approximately 17,000 clones, 80% of which are singletons. Sequenced sample: gut tissue. These receptors came from a boy aged 5-17 years who was a control in a study of pediatric ulcerative colitis.

This clone showed up just a few times. The V call is TRBV10-3, the J call TRBJ1-2; 9 bases match TRBD1. The CDR3 has 15 amino acids. J lost 8 bases, V lost 5 bases, and 12 bases had no gene match. CDR1 ENHRY and CDR2 SYGVKD come from the germline V gene. CDR3 nucleotide sequence: TGTGCCATCAGTAAATCCGGGACAGGGAGTTACGGCTACACCTTC. This codes for CAISKSGTGSYGYTF.

The genes are TRBV10-3 and TRBJ1-3; D not certain. V shed 0 bases and J shed 4 bases, with 7 bases lying between them. The CDR3 contains 14 residues. Germline V CDR1 and CDR2: ENHRY, SYGVKD. In DNA form, the CDR3 reads TGTGCCATCAGTGAGTCGACGGGGGGAAACACCATATATTTT. This sequence encodes CAISESTGGNTIYF.

This chain connects TRBV4-3 to TRBJ2-7, with a tentative D call TRBD1 (6 bases). The germline V and J ends were trimmed by 4 bases and 5 bases, with 18 bases remaining between them. The CDR3 spans 15 residues. The germline gives CDR1 LGHNA, CDR2 YSLEER. Here the CDR3 DNA reads TGCGCCAGCAGCCCCCGGGACAAGGGGTGGGACGAGCAGTACTTC. Its translation: CASSPRDKGWDEQYF.

The chain has TRBV5-1 and TRBJ2-5; 10 bases map to TRBD2. The CDR3 contains 15 residues. With V trimmed by 3 bases and J by 2 bases, 4 bases remained unmatched. The germline CDR1 and CDR2 sequences are SGHRS and YFSETQ. In DNA, the CDR3 is TGCGCCAGCAGCTCAGGACTAGCGGAACAAGAGACCCAGTACTTC. Its protein product is CASSSGLAEQETQYF.

Written as DNA, the CDR3 is TGTGCCAGCAGTGAACTCGCGGGAGCGGGCACAGATACGCAGTATTTT. This sequence encodes CASSELAGAGTDTQYF. The rearrangement links TRBV28 to TRBJ2-3; TRBD2 aligns across 7 bases. The CDR3 is 16 residues long. Germline V CDR1 and CDR2: MDHEN, SYDVKM. Trimming took 5 bases from V and 1 from J; bases not matched to a gene: 9. Full variable domain (outside the CDR3, taken from reference TRBV28 and TRBJ2-3): DVKVTQSSRYLVKRTGEKVFLECVQDMDHENMFWYRQDPGLGLRLIYFSYDVKMKEKGDIPEGYSVSREKKERFSLILESASTNQTSMYLCASSELAGAGTDTQYFGPGTRLTVL.

On this clone itself: Other DNA sequences in the same sample also yield this CDR3. The V call is TRBV7-9, the J call TRBJ2-7; D perhaps matches TRBD2 (6 bases). V was trimmed by 8 bases and J by 6 bases, leaving 17 bases between them. This CDR3 is built from 13 residues. Germline V gene sequence: CDR1 SEHNR, CDR2 FQNEAQ (reference sequence). The CDR3: CASGSEARGEQYF. Written as DNA, the CDR3 is TGTGCCAGCGGCTCGGAGGCGCGGGGCGAGCAGTACTTC.

The rearrangement joins TRBV5-6 to TRBJ2-5; D tentatively reads TRBD1 or TRBD2 (5 bases each). Germline loops: CDR1 SGHDT, CDR2 YYEEEE. This CDR3 spans 14 amino acids. The V and J ends lost 7 bases and 4 bases respectively, with 17 bases between them. CDR3 sequence (DNA): TGTGCCAGCGCGTCGAGGGGAGAGGGAGAGACCCAGTACTTC. This gives the protein CASASRGEGETQYF.

This chain connects TRBV7-6 to TRBJ2-5; the match to TRBD2 covers 11 bases. CDR1 is SGHVS and CDR2 is FNYEAQ in the germline V gene. J lost 5 bases, V lost 5 bases, and 4 bases had no gene match. This CDR3 is built from 14 residues. The CDR3 nucleotides read TGTGCCAGCAGCACACTAGCGGGAGTTGAGACCCAGTACTTC. Its translation is CASSTLAGVETQYF.

The chain is built from TRBV18 and TRBJ1-5; 7 bases agree with TRBD1. There are 16 residues in the CDR3. Per the germline V gene, CDR1 is KGHSH and CDR2 is LQKENI. V gave up 4 bases and J gave up 1 base; unmatched junction bases: 7. The CDR3 is CASSQAGGRSNQPQHF. The DNA for the CDR3 is TGTGCCAGCTCACAGGCAGGGGGAAGGAGCAATCAGCCCCAGCATTTT.

This chain's CDR3 is CASSESNRVLSYGYTF. CDR3 DNA: TGTGCCAGCAGCGAGAGTAACAGGGTACTCAGCTATGGCTACACCTTC. The J gene is TRBJ1-2, the V gene TRBV5-5; possible D gene TRBD1, 6 bases. This CDR3 comprises 16 residues. Germline values: CDR1 SGHKS, CDR2 YYEKEE (reference sequence). With 4 bases removed from V and 4 bases from J, the gap between germline ends came to 20 bases.

The CDR3 region has the DNA TGTGCCAGCTACGGGACAGGGGACACTGAAGCTTTCTTT. Its translation is CASYGTGDTEAFF. The genes are TRBV18 and TRBJ1-1, with 10 bases lining up with TRBD1. Germline CDR1 is KGHSH and CDR2 is LQKENI. J was trimmed by 3 bases and V by 7 bases; bases with no gene match: 2. The CDR3 extends over 13 amino acids.

The chain couples TRBV5-1 to TRBJ2-7, with TRBD1 identical over 8 bases. Germline values: CDR1 SGHRS, CDR2 YFSETQ. The CDR3 sequence is 14 residues long. The V and J ends lost 3 bases and 0 bases, in that order; junction bases with no gene match: 2. The CDR3 DNA sequence: TGCGCCAGCAGCTGGGGACAGGACTCCTACGAGCAGTACTTC. Residues: CASSWGQDSYEQYF.

The chain joins TRBV27 to TRBJ1-6, with a tentative D call TRBD1 (5 bases). The V and J ends lost 7 bases and 6 bases respectively, with 22 bases between them. CDR1 and CDR2 from the germline V gene are MNHEY and SMNVEV (reference sequence). CDR3 size: 17 residues. This CDR3 reads CASIRETAHNSNSPLHF. The CDR3 DNA is TGTGCCAGCATCCGGGAGACAGCACACAACAGTAATTCACCCCTCCACTTT.

V is TRBV2 and J is TRBJ2-7; D possibly corresponds to TRBD1 (5 bases). V was clipped by 3 bases and J by 2 bases, with 8 bases between them. Germline V gene data show CDR1 as SNHLY and CDR2 as FYNNEI. The length of the CDR3 is 13 residues. CDR3 sequence: CASSDDSAYEQYF. As DNA, the CDR3 is TGTGCCAGCAGTGATGACAGTGCCTACGAGCAGTACTTC.

The J gene is TRBJ1-1, the V gene TRBV27, with unresolved D. There are 13 residues in the CDR3. Trimming pared 1 base from V and 5 bases from J, leaving 8 bases between. CDR1 and CDR2 from the germline V gene are MNHEY and SMNVEV (reference sequence). The CDR3 here is CASSLLGRTEAFF. Written as DNA, the CDR3 is TGTGCCAGCAGTTTATTGGGGAGAACTGAAGCTTTCTTT.

Written as DNA, the CDR3 is TGTGCCAGCAGTGGGTTTACAGGGTCGGGCGCTAACTATGGCTACACCTTC. Its translation: CASSGFTGSGANYGYTF. This chain uses TRBV6-1 with TRBJ1-2; a weak D match, TRBD1 (6 bases). V was pared by 4 bases and J by 0 bases, with 18 bases between. The CDR3 extends over 17 amino acids. Germline-derived CDR1 and CDR2 are MNHNS and SASEGT.

The V and J genes are TRBV7-6 and TRBJ1-5; D possibly corresponds to TRBD1 (6 bases). CDR1 and CDR2 (germline): SGHVS, FNYEAQ. Trimming left V 1 base short and J 5 bases short, with 15 bases between. CDR3 length equals 16 residues. The CDR3 spells CASSLGPQGTHQPQHF. In nucleotides, the CDR3 is TGTGCCAGCAGCTTAGGCCCCCAGGGGACACATCAGCCCCAGCATTTT.

The chain has TRBV28 and TRBJ2-7; D remains unclear. Germline CDR1 MDHEN, CDR2 SYDVKM. The CDR3 spans 13 residues. V lost 3 bases and J 2 bases, leaving 8 bases between the germline ends. The CDR3 bases are TGTGCCAGCAGTTTTTCCTCGACCTACGAGCAGTACTTC. Amino acids: CASSFSSTYEQYF.

The chain carries TRBV29-1 and TRBJ1-1; unclear D gene. The CDR3 spans 11 residues. Trimming took off 6 bases at V and 6 bases at J, with 11 bases between the two ends. Germline V gives CDR1 SQVTM, CDR2 ANQGSEA. CDR3 bases: TGCAGCGTAACGACGGGAGCTGAAGCTTTCTTT. Translated, it gives CSVTTGAEAFF.

The CDR3 spells CAWHGDRDNSPLHF. CDR3 DNA: TGTGCCTGGCATGGGGACAGGGATAATTCACCCCTCCACTTT. The chain joins TRBV30 to TRBJ1-6; 9 bases are shared with TRBD1. V shed 5 bases, J shed 5 bases, and the junction held 4 bases outside the gene matches. Germline lookup yields CDR1 GTSNPN and CDR2 SVGIG (reference sequence). The CDR3 spans 14 residues.

V usage is TRBV7-9 and J usage is TRBJ2-1; D possibly corresponds to TRBD2 (6 bases). The V gene lost 5 bases and the J gene lost 7 bases, with 15 bases spanning the gap. This CDR3 is built from 14 residues. Germline V gene data show CDR1 as SEHNR and CDR2 as FQNEAQ (reference sequence). The CDR3: CASSLLGGKNEQFF. CDR3 nucleotide sequence: TGTGCCAGCAGCCTCTTGGGAGGAAAAAATGAGCAGTTCTTC.

Worth noting for this clone: Compared with germline, one end of the junction differs, possibly owing to a read error. The gene calls are TRBV7-7 and TRBJ2-1, with a possible D match to TRBD2 (5 bases). The CDR3 sequence is 16 residues long. CDR1 and CDR2 from the germline V gene are SSHAT and FNYEAQ (reference sequence). CDR3 sequence reads: CASSPRPAALDNEQFF. In nucleotides, the CDR3 is TGTGCTAGCAGCCCCCGACCAGCGGCTCTAGACAATGAGCAGTTCTTC.

The gene calls are TRBV6-4 and TRBJ1-5; D remains unclear. This CDR3 region has 15 residues. Germline CDR1 and CDR2: MRHNA and SNTAGT. The V end was cut by 5 bases, the J end by 4 bases, with 15 bases between. The DNA for the CDR3 is TGTGCCAGCAGTCCGACGGCGGGGTCGAATCAGCCCCAGCATTTT. This codes for CASSPTAGSNQPQHF.

The chain recombines TRBV19 with TRBJ1-2, with D unresolved. The V end lost 7 bases, the J end lost 8 bases, and 17 bases lay between the germline ends. CDR1 and CDR2 from the germline V gene are LNHDA and SQIVND (reference sequence). The CDR3 totals 13 residues. The CDR3, as DNA: TGTGCCAGTACCCCACTATTCGATCAAGGCTACACCTTC. Residues: CASTPLFDQGYTF. The full variable domain, its missing parts supplied by reference TRBV19 and TRBJ1-2, is DGGITQSPKYLFRKEGQNVTLSCEQNLNHDAMYWYRQDPGQGLRLIYYSQIVNDFQKGDIAEGYSVSREKKESFPLTVTSAQKNPTAFYLCASTPLFDQGYTFGSGTRLTVV.

The rearrangement links TRBV6-6 to TRBJ1-1; perhaps TRBD1 as D (6 bases). The germline gives CDR1 MNHNY, CDR2 SVGAGI (reference sequence). Trimming stripped 3 bases from V and 3 bases from J, with 11 bases between. This CDR3 is built from 14 residues. The CDR3 nucleotides are TGTGCCAGCAGTTATCAGGGGAGGGACACTGAAGCTTTCTTT. Protein product: CASSYQGRDTEAFF.

The chain recombines TRBV7-2 with TRBJ2-7; possibly TRBD2 for D (6 bases). The CDR3 loop spans 13 amino acids. Trimming stripped 1 base from V and 3 bases from J, with 7 bases between. Germline V lookup: CDR1 SGHTA, CDR2 FQGNSA. The CDR3 coding sequence is TGTGCCAGCAGCTTAGGCGGGAACTACGAGCAGTACTTC. Translated, it gives CASSLGGNYEQYF. The variable domain in full, completed from reference TRBV7-2 and TRBJ2-7, reads GAGVSQSPSNKVTEKGKDVELRCDPISGHTALYWYRQSLGQGLEFLIYFQGNSAPDKSGLPSDRFSAERTGGSVSTLTIQRTQQEDSAVYLCASSLGGNYEQYFGPGTRLTVT.

Only one count was recorded for this clone. The rearrangement links TRBV7-6 to TRBJ1-5; no clear D gene. Germline CDR1 reads SGHVS; CDR2 reads FNYEAQ. The germline V and J ends were trimmed by 0 bases and 7 bases, with 7 bases remaining between them. The CDR3 consists of 13 residues. CDR3 sequence: CASSLAESQPQHF. The CDR3 DNA reads TGTGCCAGCAGCTTAGCGGAGAGCCAGCCCCAGCATTTT.

The chain joins TRBV19 to TRBJ2-1, with TRBD2 matching over 7 bases. The germline V gene has CDR1 LNHDA and CDR2 SQIVND (reference sequence). This CDR3 is built from 16 residues. Germline trimming cut 2 bases from V and 0 bases from J; bases unmatched to any gene: 4. Here the CDR3 DNA reads TGTGCCAGTAGTATAATAGGGGAGGGCTCCTACAATGAGCAGTTCTTC. Translating gives CASSIIGEGSYNEQFF.